Here is one T cell receptor (beta chain) with its context. The antigen remains unidentified. The sample is drawn from a study of T cell repertoires in cytomegalovirus infection. Study-level background: Well-studied HLA-B-restricted epitopes and recently identified HLA-C-restricted epitopes of CMV were both used in the study.

One entry per CDR3 protein results from TCRdb running MiXCR on the reads. The data hold 900,000 to 950,000 distinct CDR3 sequences, with more than 25% observed a single time. Study observations and caveats: CMV-specific HLA-C-restricted TCR beta clonotypes dominated the ex vivo response.

This clonotype was obtained from a human donor in good health (CMV status not recorded). Some clones in this sample may be carry-over from other donors' samples. Sequences were derived from cultured CD8+ T cells from PBMCs, sampled from culture after CMV antigen stimulation.

CDR3 region: CASSQVGTGGSEAFF. CDR3 coding DNA: TGCGCCAGCAGCCAAGTGGGGACAGGGGGCTCTGAAGCTTTCTTT. The chain couples TRBV4-3 to TRBJ1-1, with 12 positions matching TRBD1. Germline V lookup: CDR1 LGHNA, CDR2 YSLEER. This CDR3 is 15 amino acids long. After removal of 1 base from V and 6 bases from J, the junction contained 3 bases not matched to a gene.